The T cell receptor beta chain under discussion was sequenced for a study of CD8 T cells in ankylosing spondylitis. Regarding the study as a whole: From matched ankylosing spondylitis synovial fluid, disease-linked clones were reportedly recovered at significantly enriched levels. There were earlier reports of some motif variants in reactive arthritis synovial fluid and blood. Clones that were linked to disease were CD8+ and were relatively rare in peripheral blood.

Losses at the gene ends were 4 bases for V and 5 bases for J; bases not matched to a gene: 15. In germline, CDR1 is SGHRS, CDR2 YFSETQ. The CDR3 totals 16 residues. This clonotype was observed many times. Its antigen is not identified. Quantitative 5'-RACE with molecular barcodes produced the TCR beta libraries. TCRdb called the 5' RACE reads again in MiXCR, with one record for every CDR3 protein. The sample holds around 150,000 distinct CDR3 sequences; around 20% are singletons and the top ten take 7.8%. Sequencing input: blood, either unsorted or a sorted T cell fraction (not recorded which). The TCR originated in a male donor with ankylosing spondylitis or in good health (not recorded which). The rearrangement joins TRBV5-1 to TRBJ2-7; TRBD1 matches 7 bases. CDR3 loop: CASSGVARQGIHEQYF. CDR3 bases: TGCGCCAGCAGCGGGGTAGCGAGACAGGGAATCCACGAGCAGTACTTC.